The 31 T cell receptor beta chains below all came from one sample that was sequenced in a study of CD8+ T cells in alopecia areata. Extraction and reverse transcription of RNA yielded cDNA as the sequencing template. The protocol was immunoSEQ multiplex PCR, while the TCRdb copy is restricted to in-frame clones and leaves out a portion. Here the sample spans about 220,000 clones, 50% to 60% being singletons. Treatment defined: oral pan-JAK inhibitor, 5-10 mg twice daily. Material: CD4+ T cells sorted from blood, obtained at week 4, from a patient treated with tofacitinib. The receptors originated from a human donor with alopecia areata.

This chain joins TRBV19 and TRBJ1-5; D unresolved. CDR3 length: 12 amino acids. The germline V gene has CDR1 LNHDA and CDR2 SQIVND (reference sequence). The CDR3 DNA follows: TGTGGCAGCGGGGTTTTCGATCAGCCCCAGCATTTT. Translated, it gives CGSGVFDQPQHF. Full variable domain (remainder filled in from reference TRBV19 and TRBJ1-5): DGGITQSPKYLFRKEGQNVTLSCEQNLNHDAMYWYRQDPGQGLRLIYYSQIVNDFQKGDIAEGYSVSREKKESFPLTVTSAQKNPTAFYLCGSGVFDQPQHFGDGTRLSIL.

This clone was recorded a few times. The rearrangement joins TRBV2 to TRBJ2-2, with D unclear. The V gene lost 7 bases and the J gene lost 6 bases, with 15 bases spanning the gap. Germline V gene data show CDR1 as SNHLY and CDR2 as FYNNEI. This CDR3 comprises 14 residues. The CDR3 DNA is TGTGCCAGCAAAACAACTTTGTTATCCGGGGAGCTGTTTTTT. Its protein product is CASKTTLLSGELFF.

The chain is built from TRBV7-2 and TRBJ1-5; D unresolved. Trimming cost V 1 base and J 7 bases, with 8 bases left between them. Germline CDR1 reads SGHTA; CDR2 reads FQGNSA. The CDR3 spans 13 residues. As DNA, the CDR3 is TGTGCCAGCAGCTTAGGTGGTGTGCAGCCCCAGCATTTT. Its translation is CASSLGGVQPQHF.

This clone showed up just a few times. The chain couples TRBV6-4 to TRBJ1-1; possible D gene TRBD1, 5 bases. V gave up 5 bases and J gave up 5 bases, with 15 bases separating them. Germline-derived CDR1 and CDR2 are MRHNA and SNTAGT. The CDR3 runs 14 residues. CDR3 in DNA: TGTGCCAGCAGTTACGACAGCAAGTTTACTGAAGCTTTCTTT. Amino acids: CASSYDSKFTEAFF.

The V gene is TRBV6-5, the J gene TRBJ2-3, with TRBD2 matching over 7 bases. Per germline, CDR1 MNHEY and CDR2 SVGAGI. V lost 10 bases and J lost 4; bases outside the gene matches: 11. This CDR3 has 14 residues. CDR3 amino acids: CATRPGRGSDTQYF. In DNA form, the CDR3 reads TGTGCCACCCGGCCGGGGCGGGGGTCAGATACGCAGTATTTT.

The table lists this clone with a few counts. The rearrangement links TRBV7-3 to TRBJ2-1; a weak D match, TRBD1 (5 bases). The CDR3 loop spans 14 amino acids. Trimming removed 1 base from V and 9 bases from J, with 13 bases in between. In germline, CDR1 is SGHTA, CDR2 FQGTGA. The CDR3 protein is CASSLSREVGEQFF. CDR3 DNA sequence: TGTGCCAGCAGCTTAAGCAGGGAAGTGGGTGAGCAGTTCTTC.

The chain is built from TRBV29-1 and TRBJ2-7, with D perhaps being TRBD1 or TRBD2 (6 bases each). The length of the CDR3 is 15 residues. Deletions cut 3 bases from V and 0 bases from J, with 15 bases between. The germline V gene has CDR1 SQVTM and CDR2 ANQGSEA. CDR3 DNA: TGCAGCGTTGAGGGGGGACAAGGGCACTCCTACGAGCAGTACTTC. Translated, it gives CSVEGGQGHSYEQYF.

This clone was found many times. The V and J genes are TRBV11-1 and TRBJ2-1; no clear D gene. CDR1 and CDR2 from the germline V gene are SGHAT and FQDESV (reference sequence). V was trimmed by 6 bases and J by 6 bases, leaving 24 bases between them. The CDR3 sequence is 17 residues long. This chain's CDR3 is CASRRLGIANSPNEQFF. The CDR3 nucleotides read TGTGCCAGCAGACGCCTGGGAATAGCCAATTCTCCCAATGAGCAGTTCTTC.

This clone was counted between two and nine times. The chain carries TRBV29-1 and TRBJ2-7; 7 bases fit TRBD1. V trimming: 4 bases; J trimming: 6 bases; junction bases outside the gene matches: 3. The CDR3 length is 11 residues. Germline V lookup: CDR1 SQVTM, CDR2 ANQGSEA. The CDR3: CSVGQGSEQYF. CDR3 nucleotides: TGCAGCGTTGGACAGGGAAGCGAGCAGTACTTC.

V and J are TRBV9 and TRBJ2-3, with D tentatively TRBD1 or TRBD2 (5 bases each). V was pared by 0 bases and J by 2 bases, with 10 bases between. The germline V gene has CDR1 SGDLS and CDR2 YYNGEE. This CDR3 spans 15 amino acids. The CDR3 spells CASSVATGPTDTQYF. The CDR3 nucleotides are TGTGCCAGCAGCGTAGCCACGGGGCCCACAGATACGCAGTATTTT.

The chain employs TRBV5-6 and TRBJ2-7; a weak D match, TRBD1 (5 bases). Germline lookup yields CDR1 SGHDT and CDR2 YYEEEE. This CDR3 spans 14 amino acids. The V and J ends lost 0 bases and 6 bases respectively, with 13 bases between them. The CDR3: CASSLAQGLGEQYF. In DNA form, the CDR3 reads TGTGCCAGCAGCTTGGCCCAGGGTTTGGGCGAGCAGTACTTC.

The gene calls are TRBV7-2 and TRBJ2-7; D remains unclear. Germline assignment: CDR1 SGHTA and CDR2 FQGNSA. The CDR3 has 14 residues. Trimming removed 1 base at V and 5 bases at J, with 12 bases between. The CDR3 DNA reads as TGTGCCAGCAGCTTAGGGAGACACTTCGACGAGCAGTACTTC. Translated: CASSLGRHFDEQYF.

The chain links TRBV6-1 to TRBJ1-5; D may be TRBD1 (5 bases). The V end lost 1 base, the J end lost 4 bases, and 8 bases lay between the germline ends. The CDR3 runs 14 residues. Per the germline V gene, CDR1 is MNHNS and CDR2 is SASEGT. CDR3: CASSEGGLNQPQHF. The CDR3 DNA is TGTGCCAGCAGTGAAGGGGGCTTGAATCAGCCCCAGCATTTT.

This clone was seen more than once but under ten times. The chain carries TRBV7-9 and TRBJ2-4, with a possible D match to TRBD1 (5 bases). The V gene lost 4 bases and the J gene lost 12 bases, with 10 bases spanning the gap. CDR3 size: 11 residues. Germline V gives CDR1 SEHNR, CDR2 FQNEAQ (reference sequence). The CDR3 region has the DNA TGTGCCAGCAGCTCAGAGACAGCTCAGTACTTC. As protein: CASSSETAQYF. The full variable domain, its missing parts supplied by reference TRBV7-9 and TRBJ2-4, is DTGVSQNPRHKITKRGQNVTFRCDPISEHNRLYWYRQTLGQGPEFLTYFQNEAQLEKSRLLSDRFSAERPKGSFSTLEIQRTEQGDSAMYLCASSSETAQYFGAGTRLSVL.

The genes are TRBV2 and TRBJ2-1; D gene uncertain. The V end lost 1 base, the J end lost 3 bases, and 7 bases lay between the germline ends. CDR1 and CDR2 (germline): SNHLY, FYNNEI. CDR3 length equals 14 residues. This chain's CDR3 is CASSEGALYNEQFF. The CDR3 DNA reads TGTGCCAGCAGTGAAGGGGCCCTCTACAATGAGCAGTTCTTC.

This chain connects TRBV19 to TRBJ2-1, with 8 positions matching TRBD1. Germline CDR1 LNHDA, CDR2 SQIVND (reference sequence). The J segment lost 0 bases and the V segment lost 3 bases, leaving 13 bases of the junction unmatched. CDR3 size: 19 residues. The CDR3 DNA sequence: TGTGCCAGTAGTATTGATCCAGGGGGCCCTCCTAGCTCCTACAATGAGCAGTTCTTC. The encoded protein is CASSIDPGGPPSSYNEQFF.

The CDR3 nucleotides are TGTGCCAGCAGCTCGCCTCCCAATTCACCCCTCCACTTT. This sequence encodes CASSSPPNSPLHF. The chain combines TRBV7-9 with TRBJ1-6; no firm D call. V lost 4 bases and J 7 bases, leaving 8 bases between the germline ends. The CDR3 is 13 residues long. Germline CDR1 and CDR2: SEHNR and FQNEAQ (reference sequence).

J is TRBJ1-2 and V is TRBV27; 7 bases line up with TRBD1. V lost 2 bases and J lost 7; bases outside the gene matches: 13. The germline V gene encodes CDR1 MNHEY and CDR2 SMNVEV (reference sequence). This CDR3 is built from 16 residues. Here the CDR3 reads CASSLPLLTGAGGYTF. The DNA for the CDR3 is TGTGCCAGCAGTTTACCCTTACTTACAGGGGCAGGTGGCTACACCTTC.

This rearrangement joins TRBV4-3 to TRBJ2-2; TRBD2 is a possible D gene (6 bases). This CDR3 has 14 residues. The V gene lost 1 base and the J gene lost 6 bases, with 9 bases spanning the gap. Germline CDR1 reads LGHNA; CDR2 reads YSLEER. CDR3 amino acids: CASSQGWDSGELFF. CDR3 DNA sequence: TGCGCCAGCAGCCAAGGTTGGGACTCCGGGGAGCTGTTTTTT.

V and J are TRBV7-9 and TRBJ2-3; D is undetermined. Germline CDR1 and CDR2: SEHNR and FQNEAQ (reference sequence). V was clipped by 4 bases and J by 0 bases, with 8 bases between them. The CDR3 contains 14 residues. The CDR3 reads CASSSVTSTDTQYF. The CDR3 coding sequence is TGTGCCAGCAGCTCCGTCACAAGCACAGATACGCAGTATTTT.

For this clone: Other DNA sequences of this sample code for an identical CDR3. The rearrangement links TRBV20-1 to TRBJ2-5, with a weak D call TRBD2 (5 bases). CDR1 and CDR2 from the germline V gene are DFQATT and SNEGSKA (reference sequence). V lost 6 bases, J lost 10 bases, and 6 bases lay in between. The CDR3 totals 8 residues. CDR3 region: CSAGDQYF. The DNA for the CDR3 is TGCAGTGCCGGGGACCAGTACTTC.

The gene calls are TRBV5-1 and TRBJ2-3; D remains ambiguous. Trimming removed 7 bases at V and 0 bases at J, with 12 bases between. Per the germline V gene, CDR1 is SGHRS and CDR2 is YFSETQ. The CDR3 runs to 14 residues. The CDR3 is CASQTGASTDTQYF. CDR3 DNA sequence: TGCGCCAGCCAGACTGGCGCGAGCACAGATACGCAGTATTTT.

The chain combines TRBV15 with TRBJ2-7, with 7 nucleotides matching TRBD2. Germline V gives CDR1 LNHNV, CDR2 YYDKDF (reference sequence). Germline trimming cut 5 bases from V and 6 bases from J; bases unmatched to any gene: 7. The CDR3 runs to 13 residues. For the CDR3, the DNA is TGTGCCACCAGCCCCCGGGAGGCGGGCGAGCAGTACTTC. Its protein is CATSPREAGEQYF.

This clone appeared a few times. The J gene is TRBJ1-1, the V gene TRBV27; D remains ambiguous. The germline gives CDR1 MNHEY, CDR2 SMNVEV (reference sequence). The V end lost 6 bases, the J end lost 10 bases, and 18 bases lay between the germline ends. The CDR3 loop spans 13 amino acids. The CDR3 DNA reads as TGTGCCAGCAGAAAGGATCTGACTGTGGGAGCTTTCTTT. Residues: CASRKDLTVGAFF.

The chain is built from TRBV9 and TRBJ1-6; possible D gene TRBD1, 6 bases. Germline lookup yields CDR1 SGDLS and CDR2 YYNGEE. The germline V and J ends were trimmed by 3 bases and 6 bases, with 16 bases remaining between them. This CDR3 region has 16 residues. CDR3 sequence: CASSATGPWGNSPLHF. CDR3 sequence (DNA): TGTGCCAGCAGCGCTACAGGGCCATGGGGTAATTCACCCCTCCACTTT.

This rearrangement joins TRBV29-1 to TRBJ1-2; 9 nucleotides line up with TRBD1. Germline CDR1 and CDR2: SQVTM and ANQGSEA. The CDR3 sequence is 12 residues long. J gave up 5 bases and V 4 bases, and 2 bases lay outside the gene matches. CDR3 sequence reads: CSVAGTGYGYTF. DNA for the CDR3: TGCAGCGTTGCCGGGACAGGGTATGGCTACACCTTC.

Details on this clone: The junction does not match germline at one end; this may be a read error. Other DNA sequences in this sample translate to the same CDR3. The V and J genes are TRBV12-5 and TRBJ2-7; 9 bases line up with TRBD1. Germline V gene lookup returns CDR1 LGHNT and CDR2 FRNRAP. The CDR3 has 15 residues. CDR3 nucleotides: TGTGCTAGTGGGTTGGAGGGACAGGGTTCCCACGAGCAGTACTTC. Protein sequence: CASGLEGQGSHEQYF. Filled out from reference TRBV12-5 and TRBJ2-7, the complete variable domain reads DARVTQTPRHKVTEMGQEVTMRCQPILGHNTVFWYRQTMMQGLELLAYFRNRAPLDDSGMPKDRFSAEMPDATLATLKIQPSEPRDSAVYFCASGLEGQGSHEQYFGPGTRLTVT.

The chain recombines TRBV7-7 with TRBJ2-7, with D maybe TRBD1 (5 bases). V dropped 4 bases and J dropped 4 bases, with 11 bases sitting between them. The CDR3 has 13 residues. From germline, CDR1 is SSHAT and CDR2 FNYEAQ (reference sequence). This CDR3 reads CASSWGQNYEQYF. The CDR3 region has the DNA TGTGCCAGCAGCTGGGGCCAGAATTACGAGCAGTACTTC.

This clone came up a few times. This rearrangement joins TRBV29-1 to TRBJ1-2; D remains ambiguous. CDR1 is SQVTM and CDR2 is ANQGSEA in the germline V gene. Trimming took 1 base from V and 4 from J, leaving 10 bases between them. This CDR3 has 13 amino acids. In DNA, the CDR3 is TGCAGCGTTGAAGTGCTCGGCGGCTATGGCTACACCTTC. Protein: CSVEVLGGYGYTF.

This clone was counted a few times. The chain carries TRBV29-1 and TRBJ2-3; D assignment may be TRBD1 or TRBD2 (5 bases each). Germline assignment: CDR1 SQVTM and CDR2 ANQGSEA. This CDR3 is 13 amino acids long. Trimming removed 7 bases from V and 7 bases from J, with 18 bases in between. CDR3 coding DNA: TGCAGCGGACGGGACCCTGGTGGGTATACGCAGTATTTT. Its protein is CSGRDPGGYTQYF.

The V call is TRBV10-3, the J call TRBJ2-3; D gene uncertain. The V and J ends lost 2 bases and 3 bases respectively, with 6 bases between them. The germline CDR1 and CDR2 sequences are ENHRY and SYGVKD. The CDR3 has 13 residues. Here the CDR3 DNA reads TGTGCCATCAGTGAGAGGAGAACAGATACGCAGTATTTT. Its protein is CAISERRTDTQYF.